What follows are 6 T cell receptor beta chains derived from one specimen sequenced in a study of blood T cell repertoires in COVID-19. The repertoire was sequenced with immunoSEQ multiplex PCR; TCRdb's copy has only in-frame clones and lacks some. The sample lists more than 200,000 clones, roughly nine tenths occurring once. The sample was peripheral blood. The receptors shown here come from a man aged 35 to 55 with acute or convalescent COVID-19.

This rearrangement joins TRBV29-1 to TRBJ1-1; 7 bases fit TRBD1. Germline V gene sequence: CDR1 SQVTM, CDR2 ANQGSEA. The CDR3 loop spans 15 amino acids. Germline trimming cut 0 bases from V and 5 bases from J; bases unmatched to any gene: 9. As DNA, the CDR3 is TGCAGCGTTGAAGATACGACAGGGATAGCGACTGAAGCTTTCTTT. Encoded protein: CSVEDTTGIATEAFF.

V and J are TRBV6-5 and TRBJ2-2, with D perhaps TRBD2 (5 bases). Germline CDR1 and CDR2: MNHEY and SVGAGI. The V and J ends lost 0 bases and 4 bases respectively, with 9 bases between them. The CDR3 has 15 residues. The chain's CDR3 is CASSYSLGSTGELFF. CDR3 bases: TGTGCCAGCAGTTACTCTTTGGGGAGCACCGGGGAGCTGTTTTTT.

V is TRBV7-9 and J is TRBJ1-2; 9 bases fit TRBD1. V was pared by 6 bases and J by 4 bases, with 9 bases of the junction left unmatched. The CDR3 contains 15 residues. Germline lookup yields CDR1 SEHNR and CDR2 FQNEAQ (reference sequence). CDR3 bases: TGTGCCAGCAGACCGGGACAGGGAAGTTCCTATGGCTACACCTTC. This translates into CASRPGQGSSYGYTF.

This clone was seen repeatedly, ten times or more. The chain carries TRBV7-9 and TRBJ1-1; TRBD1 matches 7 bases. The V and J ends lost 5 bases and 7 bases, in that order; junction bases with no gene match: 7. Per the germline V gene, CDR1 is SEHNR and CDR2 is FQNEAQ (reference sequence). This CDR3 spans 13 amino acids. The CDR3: CASSIQGVGEAFF. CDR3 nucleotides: TGTGCCAGCAGCATTCAGGGGGTGGGTGAAGCTTTCTTT. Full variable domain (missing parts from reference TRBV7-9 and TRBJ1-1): DTGVSQNPRHKITKRGQNVTFRCDPISEHNRLYWYRQTLGQGPEFLTYFQNEAQLEKSRLLSDRFSAERPKGSFSTLEIQRTEQGDSAMYLCASSIQGVGEAFFGQGTRLTVV.

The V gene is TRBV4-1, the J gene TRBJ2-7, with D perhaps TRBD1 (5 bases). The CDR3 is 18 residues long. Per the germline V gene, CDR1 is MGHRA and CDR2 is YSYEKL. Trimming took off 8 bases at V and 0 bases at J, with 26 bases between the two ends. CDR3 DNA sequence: TGCGCCAGCGGGTCCAGGGTTATTAGGGTGGAAACCTCCTACGAGCAGTACTTC. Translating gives CASGSRVIRVETSYEQYF.

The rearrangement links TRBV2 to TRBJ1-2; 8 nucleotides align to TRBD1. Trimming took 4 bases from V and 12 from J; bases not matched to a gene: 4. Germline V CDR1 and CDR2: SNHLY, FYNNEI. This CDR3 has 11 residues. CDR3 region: CASSVQQGDTF. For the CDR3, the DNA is TGTGCCAGCAGTGTCCAACAGGGGGACACCTTC.